These T cell receptor beta chains were read from a single sample in a study of Ad26.COV2.S vaccination and SARS-CoV-2 variants. Repertoires were generated with immunoSEQ multiplex PCR, while TCRdb's copy carries only in-frame clones and drops some. The sample yields about half a million clones, about 88% seen once. The specimen comprised peripheral blood, sampled in a trial of Ad26.COV2.S vaccine versus placebo. The receptors were sampled from a person aged 18-60 years who received the Ad26.COV2.S COVID-19 vaccine or a placebo. Both conserved end residues are part of each CDR3. Rows give clone size only sometimes, using once, few, many, or a class for an expanded clone.

CASSIQGLGNQPQHF,.,TRBV2,TRBJ1-5
CASSPGLAGDEQYF,once,TRBV11-2,TRBJ2-7
CASSQGGRGDTEAFF,.,TRBV23-1,TRBJ1-1
CASSVMSGGGELFF,.,TRBV9,TRBJ2-2
CATQQGEYGTQYF,.,TRBV24-1,TRBJ2-3
CASSQARGTEAFF,.,TRBV14,TRBJ1-1
CASSDRGRGNTEAFF,.,TRBV2,TRBJ1-1
CASGRGAYEQYF,.,TRBV28,TRBJ2-7
CASSVRSGKLFF,.,TRBV25-1,TRBJ1-4
CASSLRPTEAFF,.,TRBV7-9,TRBJ1-1
CASTRSTLAAPTTQYF,.,TRBV7-6,TRBJ2-5
CASSQVAGVPEAFF,.,TRBV4-2,TRBJ1-1
CASKGAGYEQYF,.,TRBV19,TRBJ2-7
CSASTSVEQFF,.,TRBV20-1,TRBJ2-1
CALLMGTEAFF,.,TRBV30,TRBJ1-1